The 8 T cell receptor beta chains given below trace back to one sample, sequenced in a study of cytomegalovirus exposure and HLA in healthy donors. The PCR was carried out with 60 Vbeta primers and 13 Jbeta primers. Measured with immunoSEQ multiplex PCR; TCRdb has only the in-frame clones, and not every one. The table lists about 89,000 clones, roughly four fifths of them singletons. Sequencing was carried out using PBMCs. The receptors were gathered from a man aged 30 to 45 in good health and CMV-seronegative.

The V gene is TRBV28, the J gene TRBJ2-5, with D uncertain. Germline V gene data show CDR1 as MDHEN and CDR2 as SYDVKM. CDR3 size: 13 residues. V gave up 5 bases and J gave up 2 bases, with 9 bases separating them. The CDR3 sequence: CASSDTLQETQYF. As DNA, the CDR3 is TGTGCCAGCAGTGACACCTTACAAGAGACCCAGTACTTC.

DNA of the CDR3: TGTGCCAGCAGCTTAGGTTTTGGGGGCGCCGAGGCTTTCTTT. Translation: CASSLGFGGAEAFF. This chain joins TRBV7-8 and TRBJ1-1; possibly TRBD1 for D (6 bases). The CDR3 spans 14 residues. Germline CDR1 reads SGHVS; CDR2 reads FQNEAQ. With 1 base removed from V and 11 bases from J, the gap between germline ends came to 17 bases.

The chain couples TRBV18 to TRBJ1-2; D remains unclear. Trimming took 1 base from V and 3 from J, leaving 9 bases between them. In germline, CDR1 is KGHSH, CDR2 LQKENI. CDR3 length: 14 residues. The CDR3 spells CASSPRRTDYGYTF. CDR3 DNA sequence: TGTGCCAGCTCACCACGTAGAACCGACTATGGCTACACCTTC.

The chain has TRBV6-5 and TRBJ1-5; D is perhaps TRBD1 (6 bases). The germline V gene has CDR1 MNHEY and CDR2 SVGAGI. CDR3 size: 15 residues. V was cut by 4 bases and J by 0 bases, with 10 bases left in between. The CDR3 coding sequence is TGTGCCAGCAGTTTACAGGGTAATAGCAATCAGCCCCAGCATTTT. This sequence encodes CASSLQGNSNQPQHF.

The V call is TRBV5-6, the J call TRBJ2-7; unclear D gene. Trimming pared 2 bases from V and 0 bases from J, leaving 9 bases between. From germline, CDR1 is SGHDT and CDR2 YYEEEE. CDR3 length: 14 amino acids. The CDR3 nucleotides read TGTGCCAGCAGCTTCGGTAGTCCCTCCTACGAGCAGTACTTC. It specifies CASSFGSPSYEQYF.

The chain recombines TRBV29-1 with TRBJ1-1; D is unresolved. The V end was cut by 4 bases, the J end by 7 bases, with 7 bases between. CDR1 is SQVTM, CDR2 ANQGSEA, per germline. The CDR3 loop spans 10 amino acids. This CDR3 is CSVVQFEAFF. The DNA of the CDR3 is TGCAGCGTTGTACAGTTTGAAGCTTTCTTT.

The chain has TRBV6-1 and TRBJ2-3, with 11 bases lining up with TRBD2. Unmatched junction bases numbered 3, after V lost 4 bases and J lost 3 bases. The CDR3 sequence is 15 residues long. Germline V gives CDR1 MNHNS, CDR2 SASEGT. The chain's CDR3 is CASSVLAGGTDTQYF. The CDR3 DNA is TGTGCCAGCAGTGTGCTAGCGGGGGGTACAGATACGCAGTATTTT.

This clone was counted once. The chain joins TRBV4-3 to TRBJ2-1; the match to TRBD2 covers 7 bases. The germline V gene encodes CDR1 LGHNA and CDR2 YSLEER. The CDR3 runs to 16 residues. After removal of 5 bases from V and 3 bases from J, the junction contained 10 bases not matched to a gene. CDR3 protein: CASSYRPTSIYNEQFF. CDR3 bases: TGCGCCAGCAGCTACCGGCCGACTAGCATCTACAATGAGCAGTTCTTC.